What follows describes a single TCR beta chain. The data derive from a study of blood T cell repertoires in COVID-19. Ages ranged from about 18 to 100 years, with residence in about two dozen US areas. The V gene's germline CDR1 is MNHEY and CDR2 SMNVEV (reference sequence). The CDR3 has 12 residues. With V trimmed by 3 bases and J by 8 bases, 0 bases remained unmatched. In the source study's methods: Counts of nucleated cells, estimated from reference gene primer amplification, were obtained. Profiling relied on immunoSEQ multiplex PCR, and the TCRdb table lists in-frame clones only, not all of them. That table furnishes V, J and clone size, whereas the DNA furnished D and trimming. Among fewer than 350,000 clones, nearly 90% were seen once, and the ten largest hold about 1.7%.

Sequenced input: PBMCs or T cells enriched from blood (not recorded which). The J gene is TRBJ2-1, the V gene TRBV27, with TRBD2 identical over 8 bases. The clonotype comes from a woman younger than 35 with acute COVID-19. CDR3 nucleotide sequence: TGTGCCAGCAGTTTCGGGAGGGATGAGCAGTTCTTC. Translation gives CASSFGRDEQFF.